This is a list of T cell receptor beta chains from one sample in a study of spatial heterogeneity in lung cancer. TCRdb re-analysed the 5' RACE reads in MiXCR, keeping a single row per CDR3 protein. The data contain a few thousand distinct CDR3 sequences, 16% of them singletons. The sample here was PBMCs, taken at surgery. The source is a male donor with early-stage non-small cell lung cancer. The CDR3 runs from the conserved cysteine through the conserved F or W. The D gene is left open where the match is weak. Not every row has a clone size; where given, it reads once, few, many or a size class.

D gene,clone size,J gene,V gene,CDR3 DNA,CDR3 protein
NA,few,TRBJ1-4,TRBV9,TGTGCCAGCAGCGTCGGAGCTATAACTAATGAAAAACTGTTTTTT,CASSVGAITNEKLFF
NA,NA,TRBJ1-3,TRBV7-6,TGTGCCAGCAGCTTAGAAAAGCAGACTACTGGAAACACCATATATTTT,CASSLEKQTTGNTIYF
NA,many,TRBJ2-5,TRBV5-4,TGTGCCAGCAGCTTGTTCGGGGGGCCAAGGGCCCAGTACTTC,CASSLFGGPRAQYF
NA,many,TRBJ2-7,TRBV29-1,TGCAGCGTCTGGGGGACTTACCCCTACGAGCAGTACTTC,CSVWGTYPYEQYF
TRBD1,medium-sized,TRBJ2-5,TRBV27,TGTGCCAGCAGTTCCCCGGACAGGGAGGAGACCCAGTACTTC,CASSSPDREETQYF
NA,many,TRBJ2-5,TRBV20-1,TGCAGTGCTCTACAGGCACCGATGGGAGAGACCCAGTACTTC,CSALQAPMGETQYF
TRBD1,NA,TRBJ1-1,TRBV6-2/TRBV6-3,TGTGCCAGCAGCGGACAGGGGGCGCGGACTGAAGCTTTCTTT,CASSGQGARTEAFF
NA,many,TRBJ2-3,TRBV18,TGTGCCAGCTCACCTTCTTGGGGGGCCCATACGCAGTATTTT,CASSPSWGAHTQYF
NA,many,TRBJ1-5,TRBV6-5,TGTGCCAGCAGTTACTCGAATAATCAGCCCCAGCATTTT,CASSYSNNQPQHF
TRBD2,many,TRBJ2-2,TRBV12-3/TRBV12-4,TGTGCCAGCAGTCCGCGGGGGGGTTTAAACACCGGGGAGCTGTTTTTT,CASSPRGGLNTGELFF
NA,many,TRBJ2-7,TRBV29-1,TGCAGCGTTGTGGCGCCCTCCTACGAGCAGTACTTC,CSVVAPSYEQYF
NA,many,TRBJ2-7,TRBV7-8,TGTGCCAGCAGCTTCGCTTACGAGCAGTACTTC,CASSFAYEQYF
TRBD2,NA,TRBJ2-7,TRBV20-1,TGCAGTGCTAGACTAGCGGGAGGGGGCTACGAGCAGTACTTC,CSARLAGGGYEQYF
NA,few,TRBJ2-6,TRBV4-1,TGCGCCAGCAGCCCCCCTGGGGCCAACGTCCTGACTTTC,CASSPPGANVLTF
TRBD1,NA,TRBJ1-5,TRBV7-8,TGTGCCAGCAGCTTAGCCCCACCCGCGGACAGGGGGTTCAATCAGCCCCAGCATTTT,CASSLAPPADRGFNQPQHF
NA,many,TRBJ2-7,TRBV5-5,TGTGCCAGCAGCGCTGACAGGTTCTACGAGCAGTACTTC,CASSADRFYEQYF
NA,many,TRBJ1-2,TRBV2,TGTGCCAGCAGGCCCCTCATTCCGGCAGGGAACTATGGCTACACCTTC,CASRPLIPAGNYGYTF
TRBD1,few,TRBJ2-7,TRBV29-1,TGCAGCGCACAGGGGGCGTCCTACGAGCAGTACTTC,CSAQGASYEQYF
NA,many,TRBJ1-2,TRBV5-7,TGTGCCAGCAGCCCCACCGACAGGTACTATGGCTACACCTTC,CASSPTDRYYGYTF
NA,NA,TRBJ1-1,TRBV27,TGTGCCAGCCTCGCAGGGGAGTACACTGAAGCTTTCTTT,CASLAGEYTEAFF
NA,many,TRBJ2-1,TRBV27,TGTGCCAGCAGTTTATCGTATGGGGGGGCGAATGAGCAGTTCTTC,CASSLSYGGANEQFF
NA,many,TRBJ2-5,TRBV20-1,TGCAGTGCCTTGCCTAGCGCGATCGAGACCCAGTACTTC,CSALPSAIETQYF
NA,many,TRBJ2-7,TRBV14,TGTGCCAGCAGCTCTCTAAAAGGGTACGGCGAGCAGTACTTC,CASSSLKGYGEQYF
NA,NA,TRBJ2-2,TRBV20-1,TGCAGTGCTAGTTACAGGGCGAACACCGGGGAGCTGTTTTTT,CSASYRANTGELFF
NA,many,TRBJ1-2,TRBV29-1,TGCAGCGTCCTTCAGGGAGGGTCTGGCTACACCTTC,CSVLQGGSGYTF
NA,many,TRBJ2-7,TRBV7-6,TGTGCCAGCAGCCACAGCGGGCCCGGCAGCGAGCAGTACTTC,CASSHSGPGSEQYF
NA,many,TRBJ2-1,TRBV11-2,TGTGCCAGCAGCTTAGGGCGGAACAATGAGCAGTTCTTC,CASSLGRNNEQFF
TRBD1,many,TRBJ2-1,TRBV5-1,TGCGCCAGCAGCTTTCGACAGGGGTACAATGAGCAGTTCTTC,CASSFRQGYNEQFF
TRBD2,few,TRBJ2-3,TRBV3-1,TGTGCCAGCAGCCAAGATTTTTTAACGGGGGGTAGCACAGATACGCAGTATTTT,CASSQDFLTGGSTDTQYF
NA,few,TRBJ1-5,TRBV28,TGTGCCAGCAGTAGTATCAGCAATCAGCCCCAGCATTTT,CASSSISNQPQHF
NA,many,TRBJ1-1,TRBV7-2,TGTGCCAGCAGCTTCGGGGGTGGTGGCACTGAAGCTTTCTTT,CASSFGGGGTEAFF
NA,many,TRBJ2-2,TRBV24-1,TGTGCCACCAGTGACCCCATCGACAGCACCGGGGAGCTGTTTTTT,CATSDPIDSTGELFF
NA,NA,TRBJ2-3,TRBV10-1,TGCGCCAGCAGGTTCCTCTTTCCTCGTAGCACAGATACGCAGTATTTT,CASRFLFPRSTDTQYF
NA,many,TRBJ2-3,TRBV12-3/TRBV12-4,TGTGCCAGCAGCCACGTCAGCACAGATACGCAGTATTTT,CASSHVSTDTQYF
NA,large,TRBJ2-5,TRBV6-2/TRBV6-3,TGTGCCAGCAGTTACGTGGGGGACGAGACCCAGTACTTC,CASSYVGDETQYF
NA,many,TRBJ2-1,TRBV7-8,TGTGCCAGCAGCTTCTCCAGGGGCGGAGAGCAGTTCTTC,CASSFSRGGEQFF
TRBD2,few,TRBJ2-7,TRBV7-6,TGTGCCAGCAGCTTAGGGACTAGCGGGGGGTCTTACGAGCAGTACTTC,CASSLGTSGGSYEQYF
NA,many,TRBJ2-3,TRBV21-1,TGTGCCAGCAGCAGACAGGGCCAGGCTCCCGGGACGAGAACAGATACGCAGTATTTT,CASSRQGQAPGTRTDTQYF
TRBD1,many,TRBJ2-2,TRBV5-6,TGTGCCAGCAGCTACGGGACAGGTACCGGGGAGCTGTTTTTT,CASSYGTGTGELFF
TRBD1,NA,TRBJ2-5,TRBV27,TGTGCCAGCAGTCCCACCCGGGACAGGGTGGGCAAGACCCAGTACTTC,CASSPTRDRVGKTQYF
NA,NA,TRBJ2-3,TRBV6-5,TGTGCCACCAACCTCGGGGATACGCAGTATTTT,CATNLGDTQYF
TRBD1,NA,TRBJ2-4,TRBV29-1,TGCAGCGTTGAAGATCCAGGGACAGACCTAAACATTCAGTACTTC,CSVEDPGTDLNIQYF